This entry describes one TCR beta chain. The target antigen is unknown. The sample comes from a study of monozygotic twins with inflammatory bowel disease. Study outcomes and limitations: Clonotype sharing was lower in IBD patients than healthy twins, most markedly with disease activity.

Germline CDR1 reads SGHRS; CDR2 reads YFSETQ. CDR3 size: 14 residues. From its re-call of the 5' RACE reads, TCRdb lists each CDR3 protein once, without DNA. The sample table sets out about 210,000 distinct CDR3 sequences. This chain connects TRBV5-1 to TRBJ2-5; with no DNA, the TCRdb D assignment of TRBD1 cannot be verified. The sequenced material came from blood. The TCR was taken from a human donor with ulcerative colitis or Crohn's disease, or a healthy co-twin of an affected twin (not recorded which). The CDR3 loop reads CASSRGPLQETQYF.